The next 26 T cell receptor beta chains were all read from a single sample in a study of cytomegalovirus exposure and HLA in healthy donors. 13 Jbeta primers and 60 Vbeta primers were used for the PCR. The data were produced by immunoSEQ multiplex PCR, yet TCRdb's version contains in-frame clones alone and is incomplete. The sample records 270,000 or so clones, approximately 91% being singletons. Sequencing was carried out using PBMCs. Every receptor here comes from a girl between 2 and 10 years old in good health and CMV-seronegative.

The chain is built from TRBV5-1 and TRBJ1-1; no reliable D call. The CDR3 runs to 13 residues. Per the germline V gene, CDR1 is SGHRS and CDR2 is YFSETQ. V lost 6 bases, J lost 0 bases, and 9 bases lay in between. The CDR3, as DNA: TGCGCCAGCACCCTGACACTGAACACTGAAGCTTTCTTT. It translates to CASTLTLNTEAFF.

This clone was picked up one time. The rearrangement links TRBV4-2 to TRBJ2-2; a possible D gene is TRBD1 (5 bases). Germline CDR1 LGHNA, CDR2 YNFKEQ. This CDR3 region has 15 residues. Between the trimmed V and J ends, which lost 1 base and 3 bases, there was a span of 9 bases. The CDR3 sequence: CASSQGQTYTGELFF. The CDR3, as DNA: TGTGCCAGCAGCCAAGGACAGACTTACACCGGGGAGCTGTTTTTT.

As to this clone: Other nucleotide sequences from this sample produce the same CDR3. The CDR3 coding sequence is TGCGCCAGCAGCCAAGGAGGGAACACTGAAGCTTTCTTT. This sequence encodes CASSQGGNTEAFF. This chain connects TRBV4-1 to TRBJ1-1; D remains ambiguous. Germline values: CDR1 MGHRA, CDR2 YSYEKL. The CDR3 is made up of 13 amino acids. The germline V and J ends were trimmed by 1 base and 1 base, with 4 bases remaining between them.

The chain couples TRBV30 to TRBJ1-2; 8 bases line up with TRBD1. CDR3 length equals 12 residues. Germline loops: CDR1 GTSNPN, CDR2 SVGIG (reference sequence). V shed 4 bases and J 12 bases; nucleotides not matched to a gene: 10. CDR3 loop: CAWTPSRGLHTF. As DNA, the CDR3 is TGTGCCTGGACCCCCAGCAGGGGGCTCCACACCTTC.

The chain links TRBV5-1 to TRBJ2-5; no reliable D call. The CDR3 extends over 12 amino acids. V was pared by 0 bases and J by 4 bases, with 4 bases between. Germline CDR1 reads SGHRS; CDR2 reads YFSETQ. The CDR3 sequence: CASSLGRETQYF. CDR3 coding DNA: TGCGCCAGCAGCTTGGGTCGAGAGACCCAGTACTTC.

In DNA, the CDR3 is TGTGCCATCAGCCTTCAGGGGATGAACACTGAAGCTTTCTTT. Protein: CAISLQGMNTEAFF. The V call is TRBV10-3, the J call TRBJ1-1; D is possibly TRBD1 (6 bases). CDR1 ENHRY and CDR2 SYGVKD come from the germline V gene. This CDR3 region has 14 residues. V was trimmed by 6 bases and J by 0 bases, leaving 11 bases between them.

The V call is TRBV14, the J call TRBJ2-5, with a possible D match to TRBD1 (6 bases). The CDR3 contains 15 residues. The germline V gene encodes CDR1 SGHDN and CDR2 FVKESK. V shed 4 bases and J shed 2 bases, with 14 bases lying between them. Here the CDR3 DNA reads TGTGCCAGCAGCCCGGACAGCCGACAACAAGAGACCCAGTACTTC. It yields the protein CASSPDSRQQETQYF.

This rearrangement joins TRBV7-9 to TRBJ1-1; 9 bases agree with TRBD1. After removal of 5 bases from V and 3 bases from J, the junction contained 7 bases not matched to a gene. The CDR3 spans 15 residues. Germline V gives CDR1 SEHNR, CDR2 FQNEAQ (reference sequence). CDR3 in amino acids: CASSTNRGRHTEAFF. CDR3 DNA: TGTGCCAGCAGCACCAACAGGGGGCGCCACACTGAAGCTTTCTTT.

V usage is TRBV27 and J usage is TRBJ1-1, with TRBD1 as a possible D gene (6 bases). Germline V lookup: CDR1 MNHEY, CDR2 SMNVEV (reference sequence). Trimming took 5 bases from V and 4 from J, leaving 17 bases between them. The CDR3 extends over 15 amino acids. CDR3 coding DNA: TGTGCCAGCAGTAAACTCTCAACAGGGACCACTGAAGCTTTCTTT. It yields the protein CASSKLSTGTTEAFF.

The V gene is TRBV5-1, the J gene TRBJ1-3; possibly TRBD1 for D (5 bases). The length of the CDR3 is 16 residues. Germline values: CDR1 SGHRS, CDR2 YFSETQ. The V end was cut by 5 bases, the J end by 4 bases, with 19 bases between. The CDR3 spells CASSPRGGSKGNTIYF. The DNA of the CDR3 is TGCGCCAGCAGTCCGAGGGGAGGGTCGAAAGGAAACACCATATATTTT.

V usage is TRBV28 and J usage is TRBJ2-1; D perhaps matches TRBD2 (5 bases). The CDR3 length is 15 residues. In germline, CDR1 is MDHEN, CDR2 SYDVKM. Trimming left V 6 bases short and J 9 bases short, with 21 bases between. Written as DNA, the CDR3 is TGTGCCAGCAGCCCAGGAAGGGTGTATGGGAGTGAGCAGTTCTTC. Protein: CASSPGRVYGSEQFF.

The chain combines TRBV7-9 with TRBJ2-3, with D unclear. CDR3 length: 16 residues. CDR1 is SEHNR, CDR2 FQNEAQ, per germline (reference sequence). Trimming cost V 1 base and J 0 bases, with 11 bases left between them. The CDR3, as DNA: TGTGCCAGCAGCTTAGGTGCTAGTGCTAGCACAGATACGCAGTATTTT. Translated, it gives CASSLGASASTDTQYF.

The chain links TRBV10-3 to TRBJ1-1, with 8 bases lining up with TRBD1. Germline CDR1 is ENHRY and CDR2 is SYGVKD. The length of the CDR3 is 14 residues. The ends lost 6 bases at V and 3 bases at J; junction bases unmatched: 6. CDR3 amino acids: CAIRPGTGHTEAFF. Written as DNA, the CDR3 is TGTGCCATCAGGCCCGGGACAGGACACACTGAAGCTTTCTTT.

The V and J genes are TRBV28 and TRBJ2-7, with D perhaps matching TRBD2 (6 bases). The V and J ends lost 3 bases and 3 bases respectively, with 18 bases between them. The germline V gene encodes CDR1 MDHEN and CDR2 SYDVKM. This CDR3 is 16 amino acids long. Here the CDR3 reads CASSFVGMEGDYEQYF. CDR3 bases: TGTGCCAGCAGTTTCGTGGGAATGGAGGGAGACTACGAGCAGTACTTC. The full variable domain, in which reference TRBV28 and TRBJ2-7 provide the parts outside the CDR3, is DVKVTQSSRYLVKRTGEKVFLECVQDMDHENMFWYRQDPGLGLRLIYFSYDVKMKEKGDIPEGYSVSREKKERFSLILESASTNQTSMYLCASSFVGMEGDYEQYFGPGTRLTVT.

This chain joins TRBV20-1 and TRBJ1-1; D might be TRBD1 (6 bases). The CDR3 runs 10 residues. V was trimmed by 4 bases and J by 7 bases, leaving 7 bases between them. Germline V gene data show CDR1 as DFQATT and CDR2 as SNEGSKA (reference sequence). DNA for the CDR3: TGCAGTGCTATGACAGGTGAAGCTTTCTTT. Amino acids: CSAMTGEAFF.

This CDR3 is CASSILPGQTYEQYF. The CDR3 DNA is TGTGCCAGCAGCATCCTACCGGGACAGACCTACGAGCAGTACTTC. J is TRBJ2-7 and V is TRBV5-5; 7 nucleotides agree with TRBD1. CDR1 SGHKS and CDR2 YYEKEE come from the germline V gene (reference sequence). CDR3 size: 15 residues. Trimming cost V 4 bases and J 2 bases; bases outside gene matches: 9.

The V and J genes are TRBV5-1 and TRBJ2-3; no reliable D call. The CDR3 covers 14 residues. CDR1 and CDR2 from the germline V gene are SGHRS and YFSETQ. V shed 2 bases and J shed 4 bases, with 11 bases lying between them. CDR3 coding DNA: TGCGCCAGCAGCTTACCTAGTCCCCCAGATACGCAGTATTTT. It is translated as CASSLPSPPDTQYF. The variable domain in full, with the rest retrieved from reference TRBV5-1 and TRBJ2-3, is KAGVTQTPRYLIKTRGQQVTLSCSPISGHRSVSWYQQTPGQGLQFLFEYFSETQRNKGNFPGRFSGRQFSNSRSEMNVSTLELGDSALYLCASSLPSPPDTQYFGPGTRLTVL.

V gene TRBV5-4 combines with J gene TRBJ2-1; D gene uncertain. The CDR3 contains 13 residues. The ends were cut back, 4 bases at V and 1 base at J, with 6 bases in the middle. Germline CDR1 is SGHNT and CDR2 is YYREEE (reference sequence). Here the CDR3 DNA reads TGTGCCAGCAGCGCGTATTCCTACAATGAGCAGTTCTTC. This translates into CASSAYSYNEQFF.

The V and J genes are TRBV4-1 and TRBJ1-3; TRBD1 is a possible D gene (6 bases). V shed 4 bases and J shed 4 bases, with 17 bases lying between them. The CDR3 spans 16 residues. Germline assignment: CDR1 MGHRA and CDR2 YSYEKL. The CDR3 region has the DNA TGCGCCAGCAGCCCCCAACCCCCAGGGGCCGGAAACACCATATATTTT. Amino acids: CASSPQPPGAGNTIYF.

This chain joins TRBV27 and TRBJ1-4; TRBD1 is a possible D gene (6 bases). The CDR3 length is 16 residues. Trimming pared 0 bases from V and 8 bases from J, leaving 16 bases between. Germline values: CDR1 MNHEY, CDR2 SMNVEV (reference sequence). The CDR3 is CASSLSEQGVGEKLFF. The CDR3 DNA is TGTGCCAGCAGTTTATCTGAACAGGGAGTAGGAGAAAAACTGTTTTTT.

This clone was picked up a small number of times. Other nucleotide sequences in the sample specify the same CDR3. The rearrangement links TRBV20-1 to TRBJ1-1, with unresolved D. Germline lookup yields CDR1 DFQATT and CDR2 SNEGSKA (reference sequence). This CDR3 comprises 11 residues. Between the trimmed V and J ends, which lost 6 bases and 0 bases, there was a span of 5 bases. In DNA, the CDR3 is TGCAGTGCCCCTTTGAACACTGAAGCTTTCTTT. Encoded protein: CSAPLNTEAFF.

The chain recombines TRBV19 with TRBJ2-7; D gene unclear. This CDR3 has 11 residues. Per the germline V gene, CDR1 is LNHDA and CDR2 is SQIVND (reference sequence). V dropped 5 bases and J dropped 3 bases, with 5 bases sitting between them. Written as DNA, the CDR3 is TGTGCCAGTAGTCAACACTACGAGCAGTACTTC. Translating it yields CASSQHYEQYF.

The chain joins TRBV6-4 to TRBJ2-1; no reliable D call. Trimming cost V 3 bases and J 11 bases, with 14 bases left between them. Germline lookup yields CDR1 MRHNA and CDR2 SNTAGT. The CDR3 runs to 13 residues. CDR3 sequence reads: CASSEGPNRKQFF. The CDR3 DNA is TGTGCCAGCAGTGAGGGTCCCAACAGAAAGCAGTTCTTC.

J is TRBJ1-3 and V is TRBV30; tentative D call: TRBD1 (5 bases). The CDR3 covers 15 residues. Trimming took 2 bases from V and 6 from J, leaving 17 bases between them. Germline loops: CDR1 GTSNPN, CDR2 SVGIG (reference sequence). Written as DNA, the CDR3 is TGTGCCTGGAGTTTGGGCAGGGAAATATTAAACACCATATATTTT. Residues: CAWSLGREILNTIYF. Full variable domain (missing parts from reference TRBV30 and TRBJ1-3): SQTIHQWPATLVQPVGSPLSLECTVEGTSNPNLYWYRQAAGRGLQLLFYSVGIGQISSEVPQNLSASRPQDRQFILSSKKLLLSDSGFYLCAWSLGREILNTIYFGEGSWLTVV.

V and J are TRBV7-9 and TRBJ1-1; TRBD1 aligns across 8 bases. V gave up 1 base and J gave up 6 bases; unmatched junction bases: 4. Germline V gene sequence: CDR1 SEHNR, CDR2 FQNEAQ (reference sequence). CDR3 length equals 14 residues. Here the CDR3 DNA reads TGTGCCAGCAGCTTAGAGGGACAGGCGCCTGAAGCTTTCTTT. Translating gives CASSLEGQAPEAFF.

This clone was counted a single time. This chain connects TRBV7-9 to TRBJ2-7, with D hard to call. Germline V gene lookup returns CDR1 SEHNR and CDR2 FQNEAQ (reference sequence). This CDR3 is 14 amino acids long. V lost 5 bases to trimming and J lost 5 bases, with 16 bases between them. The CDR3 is CASSPYSDLDEQYF. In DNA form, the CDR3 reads TGTGCCAGCAGCCCCTACTCAGACTTAGACGAGCAGTACTTC.